Listed below are T cell receptor beta chains from one sample, sequenced in a study of technical replicates of blood from a handful of donors. This table comes from immunoSEQ multiplex PCR, and its TCRdb copy is limited to in-frame clones, with some not included. The table records roughly 65,000 clones, about 90% of them present only once. Sequencing was performed on PBMCs. All receptors come from a human donor in good health. Some clones in this sample may be carry-over from other donors' samples. CDR3s include the opening cysteine and the closing phenylalanine or tryptophan. D genes are given only for firm matches. Where a row states a size, it is once, few, many or the class of an expanded clone; other rows omit it.

TRBV6-5	-	TRBJ1-5	TRBD1	CASSLQGNSNQPQHF	TGTGCCAGTTCACTACAGGGGAATAGCAATCAGCCCCAGCATTTT
TRBV4-3	-	TRBJ1-2	TRBD1	CASSQAGKGQGYGYTF	TGCGCCAGCAGCCAAGCTGGTAAGGGACAGGGCTATGGCTACACCTTC
TRBV7-2	-	TRBJ2-7	-	CASSLDSYYEQYF	TGTGCCAGCAGCTTAGATTCCTACTACGAGCAGTACTTC
TRBV27	-	TRBJ2-7	-	CASSREGGGLISYEQYF	TGTGCCAGCAGCCGTGAGGGAGGGGGACTAATCTCCTACGAGCAGTACTTC
TRBV19	-	TRBJ1-2	TRBD1	CASYEEGAGRYGYTF	TGTGCCAGTTATGAGGAGGGGGCTGGGCGCTATGGCTACACCTTC
TRBV7-9	-	TRBJ2-1	-	CASSFTGSNNEQFF	TGTGCCAGCAGCTTTACCGGGTCCAACAATGAGCAGTTCTTC
TRBV10-3	-	TRBJ2-1	TRBD2	CAISGSGLAGRREQFF	TGTGCCATCAGTGGATCGGGACTAGCGGGGAGACGTGAGCAGTTCTTC
TRBV19	-	TRBJ1-1	TRBD1	CASTLQGAVSEAFF	TGTGCCAGTACCTTACAGGGGGCGGTTTCTGAAGCTTTCTTT
TRBV2	-	TRBJ2-4	TRBD1	CASSTPGQGYVNIQYF	TGTGCCAGCAGCACCCCGGGACAGGGGTACGTAAACATTCAGTACTTC
TRBV11-2	-	TRBJ1-2	-	CASSPPGGAAYGYTF	TGTGCCAGCAGCCCCCCCGGGGGTGCCGCCTATGGCTACACCTTC
TRBV30	few	TRBJ1-5	TRBD1	CAWSANRGREPQHF	TGTGCCTGGAGTGCAAACAGGGGGCGAGAGCCCCAGCATTTT
TRBV19	-	TRBJ1-1	TRBD1	CASRPGDRGLAEAFF	TGTGCCAGTAGACCGGGGGACAGGGGGCTGGCTGAAGCTTTCTTT
TRBV6-1	-	TRBJ2-7	-	CASRGEQYEQYF	TGTGCCAGCAGGGGCGAACAGTACGAGCAGTACTTC
TRBV5-5	-	TRBJ1-1	TRBD1	CASSSGTGVMNTEAFF	TGTGCCAGCAGCTCCGGGACAGGTGTCATGAACACTGAAGCTTTCTTT
TRBV7-6	-	TRBJ2-2	TRBD2	CASSLASGSGTGELFF	TGTGCCAGCAGCTTAGCGAGCGGGAGTGGCACCGGGGAGCTGTTTTTT
TRBV27	-	TRBJ2-1	-	CASQDASSYNEQFF	TGTGCCAGCCAGGATGCGAGCTCCTACAATGAGCAGTTCTTC
TRBV7-8	-	TRBJ1-2	-	CASNLVGGLGVYGYTF	TGTGCCAGCAACCTCGTGGGGGGGCTGGGTGTCTATGGCTACACCTTC
TRBV7-6	-	TRBJ2-3	-	CASSLYHSTDTQYF	TGTGCCAGCAGCCTCTACCATAGCACAGATACGCAGTATTTT
TRBV7-2	-	TRBJ1-1	-	CASSLAREAFF	TGTGCCAGCAGCTTAGCCAGGGAAGCTTTCTTT
TRBV29-1	-	TRBJ2-7	TRBD1	CSVGLDREPYEQYF	TGCAGCGTGGGTCTGGACAGGGAACCCTACGAGCAGTACTTC
TRBV18	-	TRBJ2-1	-	CASSPGRAHEQFF	TGTGCCAGCTCACCAGGCAGGGCCCATGAGCAGTTCTTC
TRBV11-1	-	TRBJ2-5	-	CASSQGQKETQYF	TGTGCCAGCAGCCAGGGACAAAAAGAGACCCAGTACTTC
TRBV10-2	-	TRBJ2-1	-	CASRTDKSSYNEQFF	TGCGCCAGCAGGACGGACAAGAGCTCCTACAATGAGCAGTTCTTC
TRBV4-1	-	TRBJ1-4	-	CASSQGPSTNEKLFF	TGCGCCAGCAGCCAAGGTCCATCAACTAATGAAAAACTGTTTTTT
TRBV5-1	-	TRBJ2-5	-	CASSLAPFDRYQTQYF	TGCGCCAGCAGCTTGGCCCCCTTTGACAGATACCAGACCCAGTACTTC
TRBV4-3	-	TRBJ1-1	-	CASSQERDIGNLAFF	TGCGCCAGCAGCCAGGAGAGGGACATTGGGAATCTGGCTTTCTTT
TRBV5-1	once	TRBJ1-4	-	CASRYRTANEKLFF	TGCGCCAGCCGCTATCGGACAGCTAATGAAAAACTGTTTTTT
TRBV13	-	TRBJ1-1	TRBD1	CASSPKYRGGTEAFF	TGTGCCAGCAGCCCAAAATACAGGGGGGGAACTGAAGCTTTCTTT
TRBV7-3	-	TRBJ1-2	-	CASSQGQGNYGYTF	TGTGCCAGCAGCCAGGGGCAGGGCAACTATGGCTACACCTTC
TRBV18	-	TRBJ2-7	TRBD1	CASSSYSGTVEQYF	TGTGCCAGCTCATCTTATTCCGGGACAGTCGAGCAGTACTTC
TRBV6-5	-	TRBJ2-1	TRBD2	CASSYSLAGAGEQFF	TGTGCCAGCAGTTACTCCCTAGCGGGAGCGGGGGAGCAGTTCTTC
TRBV5-4	-	TRBJ1-2	-	CASSLGTNGYTF	TGTGCCAGCAGTCTCGGGACAAACGGCTACACCTTC
TRBV5-1	-	TRBJ2-1	TRBD2	CASSGPGLAGESEQFF	TGCGCCAGCAGCGGGCCGGGACTAGCGGGAGAAAGTGAGCAGTTCTTC
TRBV28	-	TRBJ1-5	TRBD1	CASITGGSYSNQPQHF	TGTGCCAGCATCACAGGGGGCTCTTATAGCAATCAGCCCCAGCATTTT
TRBV5-1	many	TRBJ2-2	TRBD1	CASSYTRTGGNSGELFF	TGCGCCAGCAGCTATACTAGGACAGGGGGCAATTCCGGGGAGCTGTTTTTT
TRBV11-3	once	TRBJ1-2	-	CASSLGSRVLGYTF	TGTGCCAGCAGCTTAGGTTCGAGGGTTCTTGGCTACACCTTC
TRBV5-5	-	TRBJ2-3	-	CASSLAGSTDTQYF	TGTGCCAGCAGCTTGGCGGGGAGCACAGATACGCAGTATTTT
TRBV6-6	-	TRBJ1-2	TRBD1	CASSYEDRGGYGYTF	TGTGCCAGCAGTTACGAGGACAGGGGAGGCTATGGCTACACCTTC
TRBV16	-	TRBJ1-2	-	CASSQSPGGNYGYTF	TGTGCCAGCAGCCAATCCCCGGGCGGGAACTATGGCTACACCTTC
TRBV29-1	once	TRBJ2-7	TRBD2	CSVVGTSGSYEQYF	TGCAGCGTTGTTGGGACTAGCGGGAGTTACGAGCAGTACTTC
TRBV5-1	few	TRBJ1-6	-	CASRSESSYNSPLHF	TGCGCCAGCAGGTCGGAGAGCTCCTATAATTCACCCCTCCACTTT
TRBV7-6	-	TRBJ2-5	-	CASSSTGRGGETQYF	TGTGCCAGCAGCTCTACTGGGAGAGGGGGAGAGACCCAGTACTTC
TRBV10-3	-	TRBJ2-3	-	CAISPGQSDTQYF	TGTGCCATCAGTCCGGGTCAGTCAGATACGCAGTATTTT
TRBV25-1	-	TRBJ2-1	TRBD1	CASSDPGTGYNEQFF	TGTGCCAGCAGTGATCCCGGGACAGGTTACAATGAGCAGTTCTTC
TRBV5-1	-	TRBJ1-4	-	CASSLGLAGSPTNEKLFF	TGCGCCAGCAGCTTGGGCTTGGCAGGCAGTCCAACTAATGAAAAACTGTTTTTT
TRBV11-3	-	TRBJ2-1	TRBD2	CASSPLAGKNNEQFF	TGTGCCAGCAGCCCTCTAGCGGGAAAAAACAATGAGCAGTTCTTC
TRBV18	-	TRBJ2-3	TRBD2	CASSTLSSGSTDTQYF	TGTGCCAGCTCAACCCTCTCTAGCGGCAGCACAGATACGCAGTATTTT
TRBV7-3	few	TRBJ2-7	TRBD2	CASSLTSGGAVSYEQYF	TGTGCCAGCAGCTTAACTAGCGGGGGAGCAGTCTCCTACGAGCAGTACTTC
TRBV6-5	-	TRBJ2-1	TRBD2	CASSYRLAAYNEQFF	TGTGCCAGCAGTTACCGGCTAGCGGCCTACAATGAGCAGTTCTTC
TRBV5-6	-	TRBJ2-1	TRBD2	CASSEGLAGASYNEQFF	TGTGCCAGCAGCGAGGGACTAGCGGGGGCGAGCTACAATGAGCAGTTCTTC
TRBV7-2	-	TRBJ1-6	TRBD1	CASSSRQGTRNSPLHF	TGTGCCAGCAGCTCACGACAGGGTACCCGTAATTCACCCCTCCACTTT
TRBV4-3	-	TRBJ1-2	-	CASSHSRRWTDYGYTF	TGCGCCAGCAGCCATTCAAGAAGGTGGACAGACTATGGCTACACCTTC
TRBV7-9	-	TRBJ2-2	TRBD2	CASSRTSGGLNTGELFF	TGTGCCAGCAGCAGGACTAGCGGGGGCCTGAACACCGGGGAGCTGTTTTTT
TRBV11-2	-	TRBJ2-3	TRBD2	CASSLGAGGHTDTQYF	TGTGCCAGCAGCTTAGGAGCGGGAGGGCATACAGATACGCAGTATTTT
TRBV7-2	once	TRBJ2-5	TRBD2	CASTGGARETQYF	TGTGCCAGCACGGGGGGGGCGAGAGAGACCCAGTACTTC
TRBV6-5	once	TRBJ2-7	TRBD1	CASSYSGQGTYEQYF	TGTGCCAGCAGTTACTCGGGACAGGGTACCTACGAGCAGTACTTC
TRBV5-1	-	TRBJ2-7	-	CASSLGLNYEQYF	TGCGCCAGCAGCTTGGGACTAAACTACGAGCAGTACTTC
TRBV7-2	-	TRBJ2-1	-	CASSPPWASNGDEQFF	TGTGCCAGCAGCCCCCCGTGGGCTAGCAATGGTGATGAGCAGTTCTTC